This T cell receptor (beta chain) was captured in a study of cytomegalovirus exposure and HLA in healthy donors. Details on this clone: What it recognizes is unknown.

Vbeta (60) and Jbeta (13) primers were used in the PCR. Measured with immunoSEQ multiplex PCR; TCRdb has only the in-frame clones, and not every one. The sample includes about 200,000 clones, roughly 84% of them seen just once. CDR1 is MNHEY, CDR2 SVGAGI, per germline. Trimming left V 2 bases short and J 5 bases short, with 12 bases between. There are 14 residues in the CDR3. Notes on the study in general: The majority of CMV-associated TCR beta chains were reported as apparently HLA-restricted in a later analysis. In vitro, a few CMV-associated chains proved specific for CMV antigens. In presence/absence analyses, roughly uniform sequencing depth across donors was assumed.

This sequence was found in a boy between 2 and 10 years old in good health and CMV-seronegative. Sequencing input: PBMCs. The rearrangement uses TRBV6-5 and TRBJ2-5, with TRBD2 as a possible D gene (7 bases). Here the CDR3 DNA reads TGTGCCAGCAGTTACGCGGGGGCCGGGGAGACCCAGTACTTC. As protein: CASSYAGAGETQYF.